This TCR beta chain was captured by sequencing in a study of blood T cells in healthy people across ages. This clonotype was seen more than once but under ten times. Its antigen is unidentified. Germline and junction disagree at one end, which may indicate a read error. Points from the study as a whole: In the absence of known donor CMV status, changes in expanded clonotypes were possibly confounded. The authors considered diversity estimates from one million T cells to be underestimates. A greater number of naive CD4+ cells and higher diversity distinguished long-lived donors from aged donors.

The CDR3 covers 15 residues. Using a J-beta primer mix together with a sample-barcoded 5' primer, a second PCR was run for roughly 7 to 11 cycles. From each sample, at least 3 million paired-end reads containing CDR3 were obtained. TCRdb re-called the 5' RACE reads through MiXCR, storing one row per CDR3 protein. Here the sample spans some 1,800,000 distinct CDR3 sequences, approximately 40% being singletons. V gene TRBV12-3 or TRBV12-4 combines with J gene TRBJ2-1; 11 bases line up with TRBD1. This clonotype was obtained from a human donor in good health. The sequenced sample consisted of blood. This chain's CDR3 is CASSPGTGGLNGQFF. In DNA form, the CDR3 reads TGTGCCAGCAGCCCCGGGACAGGGGGACTCAATGGGCAGTTCTTC.